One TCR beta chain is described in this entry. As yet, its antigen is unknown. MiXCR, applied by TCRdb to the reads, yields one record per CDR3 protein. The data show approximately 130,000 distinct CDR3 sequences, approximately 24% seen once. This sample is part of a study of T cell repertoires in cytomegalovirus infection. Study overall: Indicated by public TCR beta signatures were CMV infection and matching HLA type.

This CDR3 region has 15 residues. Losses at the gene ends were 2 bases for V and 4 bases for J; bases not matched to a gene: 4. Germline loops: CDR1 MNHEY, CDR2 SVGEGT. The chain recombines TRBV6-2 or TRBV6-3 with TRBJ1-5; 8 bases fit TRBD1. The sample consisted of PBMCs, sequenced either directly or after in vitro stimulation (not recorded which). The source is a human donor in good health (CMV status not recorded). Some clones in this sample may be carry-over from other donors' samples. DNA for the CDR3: TGTGCCAGCAGTTACCCGGGACAGGTTAATCAGCCCCAGCATTTT. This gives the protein CASSYPGQVNQPQHF.